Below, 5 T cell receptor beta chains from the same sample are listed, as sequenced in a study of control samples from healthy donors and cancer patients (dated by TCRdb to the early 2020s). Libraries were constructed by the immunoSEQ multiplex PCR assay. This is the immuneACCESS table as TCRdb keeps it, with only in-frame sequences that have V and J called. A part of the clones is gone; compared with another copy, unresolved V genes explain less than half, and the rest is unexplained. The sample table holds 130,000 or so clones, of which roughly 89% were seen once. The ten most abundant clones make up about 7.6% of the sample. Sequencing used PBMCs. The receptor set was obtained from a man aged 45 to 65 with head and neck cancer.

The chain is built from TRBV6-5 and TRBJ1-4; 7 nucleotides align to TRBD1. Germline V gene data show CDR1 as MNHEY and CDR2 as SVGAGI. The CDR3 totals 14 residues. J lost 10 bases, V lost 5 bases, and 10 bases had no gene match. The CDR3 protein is CASSPRTGGGKLFF. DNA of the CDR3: TGTGCCAGCAGTCCTCGGACAGGAGGGGGAAAACTGTTTTTT.

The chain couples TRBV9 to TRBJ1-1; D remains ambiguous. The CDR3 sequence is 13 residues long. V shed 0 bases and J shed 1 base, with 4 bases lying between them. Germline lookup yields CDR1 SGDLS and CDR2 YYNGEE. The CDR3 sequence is CASSVGRNTEAFF. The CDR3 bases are TGTGCCAGCAGCGTAGGCAGGAACACTGAAGCTTTCTTT.

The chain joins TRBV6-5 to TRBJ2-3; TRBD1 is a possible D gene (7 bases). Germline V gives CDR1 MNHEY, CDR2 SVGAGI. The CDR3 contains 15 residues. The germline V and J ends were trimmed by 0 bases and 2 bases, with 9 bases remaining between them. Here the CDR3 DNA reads TGTGCCAGCAGTTACTCGGAGGGGGCCACAGATACGCAGTATTTT. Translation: CASSYSEGATDTQYF.

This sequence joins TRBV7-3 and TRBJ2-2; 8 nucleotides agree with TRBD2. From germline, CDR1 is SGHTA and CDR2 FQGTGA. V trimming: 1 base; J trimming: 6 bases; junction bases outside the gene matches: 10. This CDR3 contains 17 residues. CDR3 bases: TGTGCCAGCAGCTTAAGGTCAGCTAGCGGGCCTTCCGGGGAGCTGTTTTTT. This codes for CASSLRSASGPSGELFF. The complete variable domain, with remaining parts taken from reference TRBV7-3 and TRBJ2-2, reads GAGVSQTPSNKVTEKGKYVELRCDPISGHTALYWYRQSLGQGPEFLIYFQGTGAADDSGLPNDRFFAVRPEGSVSTLKIQRTERGDSAVYLCASSLRSASGPSGELFFGEGSRLTVL.

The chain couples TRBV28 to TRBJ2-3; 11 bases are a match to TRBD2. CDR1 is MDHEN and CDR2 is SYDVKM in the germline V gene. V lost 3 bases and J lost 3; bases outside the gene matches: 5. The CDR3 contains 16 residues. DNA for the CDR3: TGTGCCAGCAGTTTGCCTTCTAGCGGGGGGACAGATACGCAGTATTTT. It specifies CASSLPSSGGTDTQYF. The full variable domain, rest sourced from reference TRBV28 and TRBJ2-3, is DVKVTQSSRYLVKRTGEKVFLECVQDMDHENMFWYRQDPGLGLRLIYFSYDVKMKEKGDIPEGYSVSREKKERFSLILESASTNQTSMYLCASSLPSSGGTDTQYFGPGTRLTVL.